This T cell receptor (beta chain) was observed in a study of blood T cell repertoires in COVID-19. Study overall: In each case, the material was cDNA or gDNA derived from T cells, B-cell-depleted T cells, or PBMCs.

Patients from Seattle were sampled longitudinally, starting during active infection. The germline gives CDR1 SQVTM, CDR2 ANQGSEA. The CDR3 is made up of 14 amino acids. V was trimmed by 1 base and J by 0 bases, leaving 9 bases between them. The method was immunoSEQ multiplex PCR; TCRdb's version includes in-frame clones alone and lacks a portion of them. Here the sample spans approximately 270,000 clones, roughly 80% being singletons. The chain has TRBV29-1 and TRBJ1-1; D perhaps matches TRBD1 (5 bases). The source material was peripheral blood. This receptor was taken from a person between 65 and 79 years old with COVID-19, enrolled during active disease. The CDR3 DNA reads TGCAGCGTTGAAGTAAGGGGCATGAACACTGAAGCTTTCTTT. Protein product: CSVEVRGMNTEAFF.